These T cell receptor beta chains were read from a single sample in a study of T cells after yellow fever vaccination. MiXCR, run by TCRdb on the 5' RACE reads, gives a single entry per CDR3 protein. The data contain approximately 160,000 distinct CDR3 sequences, around 8.5% of them seen just once; the ten biggest clones take up approximately 35%. The material sequenced was CD8+ T cells sorted from PBMCs, taken 45 days after the yellow fever booster vaccination. These receptors came from a man younger than 35 who received the YFV17D yellow fever vaccine. Both conserved end residues are part of each CDR3. The order of the fields is V gene, J gene, clone size, D gene, CDR3 DNA, CDR3 protein. A D gene is named only where the DNA matches it firmly. Only part of the rows carry a size: once, few, many, or a class if the clone is expanded.

TRBV4-1	TRBJ1-1	-	-	TGCGCCAGCAGCCTAGGGTCGGGCCGGGTATGGACTGAAGCTTTCTTT	CASSLGSGRVWTEAFF
TRBV4-3	TRBJ1-4	few	-	TGCGCCAGCAGGTGCCATCACCCTGCAACTAATGAAAAACTGTTTTTT	CASRCHHPATNEKLFF
TRBV4-1	TRBJ2-5	many	-	TGCGCCAGCAGTTTAATGGGCAGGACGGAGGAGACCCAGTACTTC	CASSLMGRTEETQYF
TRBV9	TRBJ2-3	many	-	TGTGCCAGCAGCGTAGACGGCACAGATACGCAGTATTTT	CASSVDGTDTQYF
TRBV29-1	TRBJ2-7	few	-	TGCAGCGTTGAAGAGGGCGGCACCTCCTACGAGCAGTACTTC	CSVEEGGTSYEQYF
TRBV28	TRBJ2-5	few	-	TGTGCCAGCACCCTCGAGGCACTCCAAGAGACCCAGTACTTC	CASTLEALQETQYF
TRBV7-9	TRBJ2-2	few	-	TGTGCCAGCAGCCAACCTCGCAGAAACACCGGGGAGCTGTTTTTT	CASSQPRRNTGELFF
TRBV5-1	TRBJ1-1	many	TRBD1	TGCGCCAGCAGCTTGGAACGTTCAGGGGGCCAAACTGAAGCTTTCTTT	CASSLERSGGQTEAFF
TRBV7-3	TRBJ1-6	-	-	TGTGCCAGCAGCTTATCCGGGGGAGACAATTCACCCCTCCACTTT	CASSLSGGDNSPLHF
TRBV11-2	TRBJ2-5	few	-	TGTGCCAGCAGCTTTCCTAGGCGGGGAGAAAGAGAGACCCAGTACTTC	CASSFPRRGERETQYF
TRBV4-1	TRBJ1-1	-	-	TGCGCCAGCAGCCAACCGGCAGTGCGGAACACTGAAGCTTTCTTT	CASSQPAVRNTEAFF
TRBV4-1	TRBJ2-5	many	-	TGCGCCAGCAGCCAAGAGATGCCCCTAGAGACCCAGTACTTC	CASSQEMPLETQYF
TRBV29-1	TRBJ2-5	few	-	TGCAGCGTTGAATTTTCGGGTGTAGCAGTGGTAGAGACCCAGTACTTC	CSVEFSGVAVVETQYF
TRBV4-2	TRBJ2-1	many	TRBD2	TGTGCCAGCAGCCAAGATCCAGCGGGGGGGTACAATGAGCAGTTCTTC	CASSQDPAGGYNEQFF
TRBV5-1	TRBJ2-1	-	TRBD1	TGCGCCAGCAGCGCCCCCGGGACAGGGGGATCCTACAATGAGCAGTTCTTC	CASSAPGTGGSYNEQFF
TRBV7-3	TRBJ2-1	few	TRBD1	TGTGCCAGCAGCCTAAGGGGACAGGGGGCCTACAATGAGCAGTTCTTC	CASSLRGQGAYNEQFF
TRBV5-5	TRBJ2-2	-	-	TGTGCCAGCAGCTCGCGGGGATGGCTCACCGGGGAGCTGTTTTTT	CASSSRGWLTGELFF
TRBV6-1	TRBJ2-7	-	-	TGTGCCAGCAGAGGCGCCACGAGCTCCTACGAGCAGTACTTC	CASRGATSSYEQYF
TRBV9	TRBJ2-1	-	-	TGTGCCAGCAGCGTAGTGGCCGACCATGAGCAGTTCTTC	CASSVVADHEQFF
TRBV7-2	TRBJ2-3	-	-	TGTGCCAGCAGCTTTCCCCCCCGGGGTTACACAGATACGCAGTATTTT	CASSFPPRGYTDTQYF
TRBV6-1	TRBJ1-5	many	-	TGTGCCAGCAGTGAATCGAAGGTTTATAGCAATCAGCCCCAGCATTTT	CASSESKVYSNQPQHF
TRBV7-3	TRBJ2-5	-	TRBD2	TGTGCCAGCAGCTTGGGGGGGTCTGGGGCCCAAGAGACCCAGTACTTC	CASSLGGSGAQETQYF
TRBV9	TRBJ2-1	few	TRBD2	TGTGCCAGCAGCCTAGCGGGGGGAGTGATTGAGCAGTTCTTC	CASSLAGGVIEQFF
TRBV5-6	TRBJ1-1	few	TRBD1	TGTGCCAGCAGCTCTACAGGGGTGGCTGAAGCTTTCTTT	CASSSTGVAEAFF
TRBV6-1	TRBJ1-4	few	TRBD1	TGTGCCAGAGGACAGGGGAATGAAAAACTGTTTTTT	CARGQGNEKLFF
TRBV7-7	TRBJ2-1	-	-	TGTGCTAGCAGCCAAGGACAGTCCTACAATGAGCAGTTCTTC	CASSQGQSYNEQFF
TRBV5-5	TRBJ2-7	-	TRBD1	TGTGCCAGCAGCTTGATGACAGGGGTAGGCGAGCAGTACTTC	CASSLMTGVGEQYF
TRBV27	TRBJ2-1	-	-	TGTGCCAGCAGTTCCGTTCCAGGGGACAATGAGCAGTTCTTC	CASSSVPGDNEQFF
TRBV12-3/TRBV12-4	TRBJ2-3	-	TRBD2	TGTGCCAGCAGTTTATTAGCGGGGTACACAGATACGCAGTATTTT	CASSLLAGYTDTQYF
TRBV6-5	TRBJ2-2	few	-	TGTGCCAGCAGTGCCTTAGGGACGGGTAACACCGGGGAGCTGTTTTTT	CASSALGTGNTGELFF
TRBV11-2	TRBJ2-7	-	TRBD1	TGTGCCAGCAGCACTCCCCGGACAGGGAAGGTCGGCACCTACGAGCAGTACTTC	CASSTPRTGKVGTYEQYF
TRBV7-8	TRBJ1-4	-	TRBD1	TGTGCCAGCAGCTCCCAGGGGGATTCGGGTGAAAAACTGTTTTTT	CASSSQGDSGEKLFF
TRBV29-1	TRBJ2-7	-	TRBD1	TGCAGCGCCCTCTCACAGGGGGCTAGCGACGAGCAGTACTTC	CSALSQGASDEQYF
TRBV20-1	TRBJ2-3	few	TRBD2	TGCAGTGCGACCAGCGGGGCGGGGGATACGCAGTATTTT	CSATSGAGDTQYF
TRBV3-1	TRBJ1-1	many	TRBD1	TGTGCCAGCAGCCAAGGGACAGGGAACACTGAAGCTTTCTTT	CASSQGTGNTEAFF
TRBV6-6	TRBJ2-6	-	-	TGTGCCAGCAGCCCCCCCTGGGGGGCGCCAGGATCTGGGGCCAACGTCCTGACTTTC	CASSPPWGAPGSGANVLTF
TRBV7-9	TRBJ2-1	few	-	TGTGCCAGCGACAAGGGCTGGGGACCATACAATGAGCAGTTCTTC	CASDKGWGPYNEQFF
TRBV27	TRBJ1-5	few	-	TGTGCCAGCAGTTTAAGAGGGGCGATGGCAAATCAGCCCCAGCATTTT	CASSLRGAMANQPQHF
TRBV15	TRBJ1-1	-	-	TGTGCCACCAGCAGAGAGACAGGTACGGCTTTCTTT	CATSRETGTAFF
TRBV7-9	TRBJ2-5	few	-	TGTGCCAGCACCCCGGGCAGGGAGGAGACCCAGTACTTC	CASTPGREETQYF
TRBV16	TRBJ1-5	-	-	TGTGCCAGCAGCCAATATCGCCCAGGGGCCAATCAGCCCCAGCATTTT	CASSQYRPGANQPQHF
TRBV4-1	TRBJ2-1	few	-	TGCGCCAGCAGCCAAGGGGGGGTCCCCCATGAGCAGTTCTTC	CASSQGGVPHEQFF
TRBV29-1	TRBJ2-2	-	TRBD1	TGCGGGACAGGGCACACCGGGGAGCTGTTTTTT	CGTGHTGELFF
TRBV6-2/TRBV6-3	TRBJ2-2	many	TRBD2	TGTGCCAGCAGCCCCGTCAGGCTAGCGGGGACCACCGGGGAGCTGTTTTTT	CASSPVRLAGTTGELFF
TRBV3-1	TRBJ2-3	-	-	TGTGCCAGCAGCCCCTTGACCACAGATACGCAGTATTTT	CASSPLTTDTQYF
TRBV10-3	TRBJ2-2	few	-	TGTGCCATCAGGGACAGTGCGAACACCGGGGAGCTGTTTTTT	CAIRDSANTGELFF
TRBV6-6	TRBJ1-2	few	-	TGTGCCAGCAGTTCCGAGGGGCATGGCTACACCTTC	CASSSEGHGYTF
TRBV7-8	TRBJ2-7	-	-	TGTGCCAGCAGCTACCTGGACTATTCCGAGCAGTACTTC	CASSYLDYSEQYF
TRBV9	TRBJ2-3	many	-	TGTGCCAGCAAGGGCATGGATACGCAGTATTTT	CASKGMDTQYF
TRBV4-2	TRBJ2-7	few	-	TGTGCCAGCAGCCAAGACTTCAGGGTTGAAAAGGAGCAGTACTTC	CASSQDFRVEKEQYF
TRBV5-1	TRBJ1-1	many	TRBD1	TGCGCCAGCAGCCTGGACAGGGTGAACACTGAAGCTTTCTTT	CASSLDRVNTEAFF
TRBV6-5	TRBJ2-5	many	TRBD2	TGTGCCAGCAGGAGACTAGCGGGGGGCCGGTACCAAGAGACCCAGTACTTC	CASRRLAGGRYQETQYF
TRBV4-1	TRBJ2-3	-	-	TGCGCCAGCAGCCCCGGTGGGAGGGGGAAAGATACGCAGTATTTT	CASSPGGRGKDTQYF
TRBV7-6	TRBJ2-2	-	TRBD1	TGTGCCAGCAGCCTAGGACAGGAGAACGGGGAGCTGTTTTTT	CASSLGQENGELFF